This T cell receptor (beta chain) originates from a study of blood T cell repertoires in COVID-19. Libraries were prepared by immunoSEQ multiplex PCR; TCRdb keeps only in-frame clonotypes and omits some of them. The data contain some 87,000 clones, 60% to 85% of them seen just once; the ten biggest clones take up 8% to 9%. Germline-derived CDR1 and CDR2 are SGHRS and YFSETQ. V shed 3 bases and J 8 bases; nucleotides not matched to a gene: 8. This CDR3 has 14 amino acids. The receptor comes from a man in his forties or fifties who had recovered from COVID-19. The source material was peripheral blood. This sequence joins TRBV5-1 and TRBJ1-1, with 9 bases identical to TRBD1. The CDR3 is CASSWGQGPMEAFF. The CDR3 coding sequence is TGCGCCAGCAGCTGGGGACAGGGCCCTATGGAAGCTTTCTTT.